This T cell receptor beta chain was identified during a study of T cell responses to AZD1222 COVID-19 vaccine. Across the whole study: Whether given at about 4 or about 12 weeks, second doses were pooled. Regarding the study as a whole: Baseline seropositives among AZD1222 recipients totaled only six or seven. CD4 TCRs covered the whole spike, strongest at regions 160-218 and 743-854.

The CDR3 length is 16 residues. Germline values: CDR1 SGHRS, CDR2 YFSETQ. Trimming removed 4 bases from V and 0 bases from J, with 15 bases in between. Comments on this clone: Its antigen is unknown.

TCRdb keeps only in-frame clones here, not all; method: immunoSEQ multiplex PCR. Of tens of thousands of clones in the sample, roughly nine tenths were seen once. The sequence was collected from an adult in good health. Sequenced here: peripheral blood, sampled on day 0 of AZD1222 vaccination. This chain links TRBV5-1 with TRBJ2-3, with D maybe TRBD2 (6 bases). CDR3 in amino acids: CASSESGLKSTDTQYF. DNA of the CDR3: TGCGCCAGCAGCGAAAGCGGGCTAAAGAGCACAGATACGCAGTATTTT.